This T cell receptor (beta chain) originates from a study of T cells in Graves' hyperthyroidism and ophthalmopathy (dated by TCRdb to the late 2010s). Notes on the research overall: Peripheral blood samples were taken at initial diagnosis, before any treatment was given. To identify distinguishing TCR V-J signatures, a discovery cohort of 90 to 100 patients was used, comprising 40 to 45 with Graves' ophthalmopathy and around 57 with stable Graves' hyperthyroidism. An independent validation cohort of about 20 hyperthyroidism patients and 17 patients who later progressed to ophthalmopathy tested prospective prediction of ophthalmopathy. The roughly 90 discovery patients were divided at random into training and test sets in a 7:3 ratio. Thyroid tissue and blood T-cell repertoires from several Graves' hyperthyroidism patients were also compared in the study. After blood sampling, hyperthyroidism patients were treated with methimazole at a starting dose of 30 mg daily, and ophthalmopathy patients were treated with high-dose intravenous methylprednisolone. According to the paper, TCR Vbeta CDR3 sequencing was carried out on approximately 140 peripheral blood samples, which came from approximately 43 ophthalmopathy, around 74 hyperthyroidism and approximately 17 progressor patients. Overall study results and their limits: Most expanded thyroid clonotypes (frequency above 0.001) were also found in blood, which suggests that blood repertoires may mirror thyroid immune responses. No statistical method was used to fix the sample size in advance, and group allocation was not hidden from the investigators. In validation, the model predicted progression to ophthalmopathy with approximately 70% sensitivity and 72% to 85% specificity, a median of around 6.6 months before onset. Ophthalmopathy was separated from stable hyperthyroidism by a 13 V-J signature model, with approximately 85% sensitivity and roughly 81% specificity obtained in cross-validation and 80%/75% obtained in testing.

Moderately to severely active disease, a Clinical Activity Score of at least 3, a NOSPECS grade of at least 4, and a duration under 3 months were present in ophthalmopathy patients. Any patient with an uncontrolled infection, another autoimmune disease, pregnancy or lactation was excluded. Diagnoses were established on the basis of clinical symptoms, serum thyroxine and TRAb, thyroid ultrasound, and orbital computed tomography. PBMCs were isolated from about 9 ml of fresh peripheral blood by Ficoll-Paque density gradient centrifugation. Total RNA was extracted using Trizol reagent, and RNA quality was assessed on an Agilent 2100 Bioanalyzer. At least ten counts were recorded for this clonotype. No antigen is known for it. Base qualities were left out, and no much larger clone turns up one base away. TCR beta CDR3 regions were amplified from RNA transcripts. The first round of RT-PCR for the TCR CDR3 was performed with the HTBI primer set and the Qiagen OneStep RT-PCR kit. The libraries were constructed in a second round of multiplex PCR and then size-selected and purified. The libraries were sequenced on an Illumina HiSeq2000 using paired-end 100 bp reads. Under the source paper's analysis protocol: SOAPnuke was used to process the raw data, with reads discarded if the reads contained adapters or uncalled bases, had a mean Phred below 15, or lacked an exact constant-primer or identifier match. High-quality paired reads were merged using COPE v1.2.5, and each unique nucleotide sequence was defined as a clonotype. MiTCR v1.1 was used to align the clonotypes against IMGT TRBV, TRBD and TRBJ reference segments. The analysis included only V-J combinations with a frequency above 0.0001, which together covered around 99% of the repertoires. The TCS score was defined as F50 (clonal expansion) divided by E x V (chaos), with BLOSUM62-based TCRdist calculated between CDR3 peptides within each V-J. Welch's t-statistics and random forest reduced around 520 V-J features to 10 to 15, which were used in a naive Bayes classifier (R e1071). Using fastp trimming at Q25 and MiXCR clonotype assembly, TCRdb reanalyzed the public sequencing data and kept in-frame beta chains. Rows are combined by CDR3 protein, so each entry shows the most common genes and DNA. TCRdb, not the authors, supplied the V and J calls. The sample profile shows under 250,000 distinct CDR3 sequences; approximately 25% of them were found once. Of the sample, roughly a third is held by the ten largest clones.

The CDR3 contains 16 residues, cysteine and phenylalanine counted. Only the CDR3 DNA is retained, 48 bases long and in frame from the first base. CDR1 is given as KGHDR and CDR2 as SFDVKD, both from the germline V gene. V is trimmed back by 5 bases and J by 2 bases, and the junction contains 7 bases that no gene match accounts for. Sequencing used blood. The TCR sequence derives from a middle-aged woman with Graves' ophthalmopathy. Recombination connected TRBV24-1 to TRBJ2-5; the central 10 bases match TRBD2. The DNA sequence is as follows: TGTGCCACCAGTGCAGGCAGGACTAGCGGACAAGAGACCCAGTACTTC. Translation gives CATSAGRTSGQETQYF.